What follows are 15 T cell receptor beta chains derived from one specimen sequenced in a study of T cell changes during pregnancy in multiple sclerosis. Measured with immunoSEQ multiplex PCR; TCRdb has only the in-frame clones, and not every one. The table includes 100,000 or so clones, 85% to 95% detected once. The sequenced sample was peripheral blood, obtained in the first trimester of pregnancy. The source of these receptors is a female donor with multiple sclerosis, enrolled in a pregnancy study.

The chain joins TRBV6-1 to TRBJ1-2, with 12 nucleotides matching TRBD1. The CDR3 is made up of 15 amino acids. The J segment lost 1 base and the V segment lost 6 bases, leaving 3 bases of the junction unmatched. Germline V gives CDR1 MNHNS, CDR2 SASEGT. CDR3 coding DNA: TGTGCCAGCAGGGGACAGGGGGCGGGTAACTATGGCTACACCTTC. It codes for CASRGQGAGNYGYTF.

J is TRBJ2-3 and V is TRBV6-6, with unresolved D. The CDR3 has 12 amino acids. CDR1 is MNHNY and CDR2 is SVGAGI in the germline V gene (reference sequence). V was cut by 2 bases and J by 9 bases, with 9 bases left in between. The chain's CDR3 is CASSYDGGTQYF. CDR3 DNA: TGTGCCAGCAGTTACGACGGCGGCACGCAGTATTTT.

The gene calls are TRBV18 and TRBJ2-1, with 13 bases matching TRBD2. The V segment lost 6 bases and the J segment 1 base; nucleotides outside the gene matches: 6. Germline loops: CDR1 KGHSH, CDR2 LQKENI. The CDR3 is 17 amino acids. CDR3 in DNA: TGTGCCAGCTCTCCGGGACTAGCGGGAATATCCTACAATGAGCAGTTCTTC. This translates into CASSPGLAGISYNEQFF.

This clone was seen a few times. V is TRBV20-1 and J is TRBJ1-6, with D tentatively TRBD1 (5 bases). The germline V and J ends were trimmed by 3 bases and 15 bases, with 12 bases remaining between them. CDR3 length equals 11 residues. Germline V gives CDR1 DFQATT, CDR2 SNEGSKA (reference sequence). CDR3 sequence reads: CSASAGRLLHF. CDR3 coding DNA: TGCAGTGCTAGTGCAGGGCGCCTCCTCCACTTT.

The chain recombines TRBV9 with TRBJ1-6; TRBD1 is a possible D gene (5 bases). CDR1 is SGDLS and CDR2 is YYNGEE in the germline V gene. Trimming shortened V by 7 bases and J by 8 bases, and 16 bases separated the two germline ends. The CDR3 is made up of 14 amino acids. CDR3 amino acids: CASGGVAGDSPLHF. The DNA of the CDR3 is TGTGCCAGCGGCGGGGTGGCGGGGGATTCACCCCTCCACTTT.

The chain employs TRBV6-5 and TRBJ1-5; perhaps TRBD1 as D (6 bases). Deletions cut 6 bases from V and 4 bases from J, with 13 bases between. Germline CDR1 MNHEY, CDR2 SVGAGI. The CDR3 consists of 14 residues. The CDR3, as DNA: TGTGCCAGCAGCAACAGGGCGCTAAATCAGCCCCAGCATTTT. Residues: CASSNRALNQPQHF.

V gene TRBV18 combines with J gene TRBJ1-5, with 7 bases aligning to TRBD1. The V segment lost 1 base and the J segment 2 bases; nucleotides outside the gene matches: 5. The CDR3 covers 16 residues. The germline gives CDR1 KGHSH, CDR2 LQKENI. CDR3 nucleotide sequence: TGTGCCAGCTCACCACGAGAGACAGGGCGCAATCAGCCCCAGCATTTT. As protein: CASSPRETGRNQPQHF. Based on the CDR3 plus reference TRBV18 and TRBJ1-5, the full variable domain is NAGVMQNPRHLVRRRGQEARLRCSPMKGHSHVYWYRQLPEEGLKFMVYLQKENIIDESGMPKERFSAEFPKEGPSILRIQQVVRGDSAAYFCASSPRETGRNQPQHFGDGTRLSIL.

The chain links TRBV5-5 to TRBJ2-1; TRBD2 matches at 10 bases. The V gene's germline CDR1 is SGHKS and CDR2 YYEKEE (reference sequence). V trimming: 0 bases; J trimming: 10 bases; junction bases outside the gene matches: 7. The CDR3 consists of 15 residues. The CDR3 sequence: CASSLEGSGGTEQFF. The CDR3 nucleotides read TGTGCCAGCAGCTTGGAAGGTAGCGGGGGGACCGAGCAGTTCTTC.

This chain uses TRBV9 with TRBJ2-1; tentative D call: TRBD1 (5 bases). Germline CDR1 is SGDLS and CDR2 is YYNGEE. Trimming pared 3 bases from V and 3 bases from J, leaving 19 bases between. The CDR3 has 17 residues. The CDR3 bases are TGTGCCAGCAGCGAGACCTCAGTGGGGCTTGGCTACAATGAGCAGTTCTTC. Its protein is CASSETSVGLGYNEQFF.

The chain uses TRBV2 and TRBJ2-7; 9 nucleotides align to TRBD1. V was clipped by 5 bases and J by 2 bases; unmatched bases: 13. The CDR3 runs 17 residues. Germline V gene sequence: CDR1 SNHLY, CDR2 FYNNEI. DNA of the CDR3: TGTGCCAGCAGTTACCCTGGCGGGGACAGGGCCACCTACGAGCAGTACTTC. Protein: CASSYPGGDRATYEQYF.

The V call is TRBV6-1, the J call TRBJ1-1; TRBD1 agrees at 10 bases. Germline V CDR1 and CDR2: MNHNS, SASEGT. With V trimmed by 2 bases and J by 4 bases, 19 bases remained unmatched. The CDR3 is 20 residues long. CDR3 amino acids: CASSEWEVDRGAPKGTEAFF. The CDR3 region has the DNA TGTGCCAGCAGTGAATGGGAGGTGGACAGGGGGGCCCCGAAGGGCACTGAAGCTTTCTTT.

This CDR3 is CASGLDTGNTIYF. DNA of the CDR3: TGTGCTAGTGGTTTGGACACTGGAAACACCATATATTTT. The chain is built from TRBV12-5 and TRBJ1-3, with D unclear. Germline CDR1 LGHNT, CDR2 FRNRAP. V lost 1 base to trimming and J lost 2 bases, with 3 bases between them. The CDR3 contains 13 residues.

The V and J genes are TRBV7-6 and TRBJ2-3; D is uncertain. This CDR3 comprises 13 residues. Germline V lookup: CDR1 SGHVS, CDR2 FNYEAQ. Deletions cut 4 bases from V and 6 bases from J, with 11 bases between. The CDR3 nucleotides are TGTGCCAGCAGCTACCAGTCGGAGGATACGCAGTATTTT. It specifies CASSYQSEDTQYF.

This chain uses TRBV9 with TRBJ2-3; a weak D match, TRBD2 (7 bases). CDR3 length: 15 amino acids. Germline-derived CDR1 and CDR2 are SGDLS and YYNGEE. Trimming shortened V by 7 bases and J by 3 bases, and 18 bases separated the two germline ends. CDR3 sequence (DNA): TGTGCCAGCGCGGGCCGGGGGGCCAAGACAGATACGCAGTATTTT. Amino acid sequence: CASAGRGAKTDTQYF.

This clone was detected a few times. The CDR3 sequence: CAISESGTGYNSPLHF. As DNA, the CDR3 is TGTGCCATCAGTGAGTCCGGGACAGGGTATAATTCACCCCTCCACTTT. The chain joins TRBV10-3 to TRBJ1-6; 9 bases map to TRBD1. Unmatched junction bases numbered 1, after V lost 0 bases and J lost 4 bases. CDR3 size: 16 residues. Germline CDR1 is ENHRY and CDR2 is SYGVKD.